These T cell receptor beta chains were read from a single sample in a study of cytomegalovirus exposure and HLA in healthy donors. TCRdb keeps only in-frame clones here, not all; method: immunoSEQ multiplex PCR. Among over 150,000 clones listed, around 85% were seen once. The material sequenced was PBMCs. The receptors derive from a woman under 40 in good health and CMV-seronegative. Each CDR3 is given with its conserved first and last residue. Fields, in order: CDR3 DNA, CDR3 protein, D gene, clone size, J gene, V gene. The D gene is left open where the match is weak. Some rows have no size entry. The others give once, few or many, or a class for an expanded clone.

CDR3 DNA: TGTGCCAGCAGCCAGAAACAAGGAGGGAGCTCCTACGAGCAGTACTTC
CDR3 protein: CASSQKQGGSSYEQYF
D gene: -
clone size: -
J gene: TRBJ2-7
V gene: TRBV5-8

CDR3 DNA: TGTGCCAGCAGCTTGGCGGAAGGGGGTTCGGATCAGCCCCAGCATTTT
CDR3 protein: CASSLAEGGSDQPQHF
D gene: -
clone size: -
J gene: TRBJ1-5
V gene: TRBV13

CDR3 DNA: TGTGCCAGCAGCCACAGGGGGCTCAGCTCCTACGAGCAGTACTTC
CDR3 protein: CASSHRGLSSYEQYF
D gene: TRBD1
clone size: -
J gene: TRBJ2-7
V gene: TRBV6-4

CDR3 DNA: TGTGCCAGCAGCTTGAGGAGGCGGGAGGCTTCCTACGAGCAGTACTTC
CDR3 protein: CASSLRRREASYEQYF
D gene: TRBD2
clone size: once
J gene: TRBJ2-7
V gene: TRBV5-4

CDR3 DNA: TGTGCCAGCAGTTTTGAGACTAGCCGGCGGGGTGAGCAGTTCTTC
CDR3 protein: CASSFETSRRGEQFF
D gene: TRBD2
clone size: -
J gene: TRBJ2-1
V gene: TRBV28

CDR3 DNA: TGCGCCAGCAGCTTGGCACCGCAGGGGGCGAACACTGAAGCTTTCTTT
CDR3 protein: CASSLAPQGANTEAFF
D gene: TRBD1
clone size: -
J gene: TRBJ1-1
V gene: TRBV5-1

CDR3 DNA: TGTGCCAGCACGTGGTCGGATTCACCCCTCCACTTT
CDR3 protein: CASTWSDSPLHF
D gene: -
clone size: -
J gene: TRBJ1-6
V gene: TRBV28

CDR3 DNA: TGTGCCAGCAGGCGCCGGACAGGGAGGTACACTGAAGCTTTCTTT
CDR3 protein: CASRRRTGRYTEAFF
D gene: TRBD1
clone size: -
J gene: TRBJ1-1
V gene: TRBV28

CDR3 DNA: TGTGCCAGCAGCTCCACTCGCGGTTACGAGCAGTACTTC
CDR3 protein: CASSSTRGYEQYF
D gene: -
clone size: -
J gene: TRBJ2-7
V gene: TRBV7-6

CDR3 DNA: TGTGCCAGCCGATCCCGTCAGGGGATCTCTCAGCCCCAGCATTTT
CDR3 protein: CASRSRQGISQPQHF
D gene: -
clone size: -
J gene: TRBJ1-5
V gene: TRBV27

CDR3 DNA: TGTGCCAGCAGTGAAAAGGGGCCCTTCTCCTACGAGCAGTACTTC
CDR3 protein: CASSEKGPFSYEQYF
D gene: -
clone size: -
J gene: TRBJ2-7
V gene: TRBV2

CDR3 DNA: TGTGCCAGTAGAACTAGCGGGATTAGTGATACGCAGTATTTT
CDR3 protein: CASRTSGISDTQYF
D gene: TRBD2
clone size: -
J gene: TRBJ2-3
V gene: TRBV19

CDR3 DNA: TGTGCCATCAGTCCTCGTTCCTACGAGCAGTACTTC
CDR3 protein: CAISPRSYEQYF
D gene: -
clone size: -
J gene: TRBJ2-7
V gene: TRBV10-3

CDR3 DNA: TGTTCCAGCAGCTCCGCCACAGGGGTCCCCGGTAGGCAGCCCCAGCATTTT
CDR3 protein: CSSSSATGVPGRQPQHF
D gene: TRBD1
clone size: -
J gene: TRBJ1-5
V gene: TRBV7-9

CDR3 DNA: TGTGCCAGTAGTATCGGAGCTAACGGCCCTGAAGCTTTCTTT
CDR3 protein: CASSIGANGPEAFF
D gene: -
clone size: -
J gene: TRBJ1-1
V gene: TRBV19

CDR3 DNA: TGCGCCAGCAGCCGACAGACAGGGGGCGGATCGGAGACCCAGTACTTC
CDR3 protein: CASSRQTGGGSETQYF
D gene: TRBD1
clone size: -
J gene: TRBJ2-5
V gene: TRBV5-1

CDR3 DNA: TGTGCCAGCAGGCCCCAGGGCGCCAGGGGCAATGAGCAGTTCTTC
CDR3 protein: CASRPQGARGNEQFF
D gene: -
clone size: -
J gene: TRBJ2-1
V gene: TRBV7-2

CDR3 DNA: TGTGCCAGCAGTATGACAGTTTCAGCATATGGCTACACCTTC
CDR3 protein: CASSMTVSAYGYTF
D gene: -
clone size: -
J gene: TRBJ1-2
V gene: TRBV28

CDR3 DNA: TGTGCCAGCAGCTTCCCCCGCATCGGACAGGGTATCACCGGGGAGCTGTTTTTT
CDR3 protein: CASSFPRIGQGITGELFF
D gene: TRBD1
clone size: -
J gene: TRBJ2-2
V gene: TRBV5-4

CDR3 DNA: TGCGCCAGCAGCCAACAACAGGGGAACCTCTATGGCTACACCTTC
CDR3 protein: CASSQQQGNLYGYTF
D gene: TRBD1
clone size: -
J gene: TRBJ1-2
V gene: TRBV4-3

CDR3 DNA: TGCGCCAGCAGCCCAGGTCGGGACACTTACTACGAGCAGTACTTC
CDR3 protein: CASSPGRDTYYEQYF
D gene: -
clone size: -
J gene: TRBJ2-7
V gene: TRBV4-1

CDR3 DNA: TGTGCCACTTTTGGGACAGGGGGTGAAAAACTGTTTTTT
CDR3 protein: CATFGTGGEKLFF
D gene: TRBD1
clone size: -
J gene: TRBJ1-4
V gene: TRBV2

CDR3 DNA: TGTGCCAGCAGCCCGGACAGCCTTAACACTGAAGCTTTCTTT
CDR3 protein: CASSPDSLNTEAFF
D gene: -
clone size: -
J gene: TRBJ1-1
V gene: TRBV11-3

CDR3 DNA: TGTGCCAGCAGCTTATACAGGGGCGTTGACGTGGAGCAGTACTTC
CDR3 protein: CASSLYRGVDVEQYF
D gene: TRBD1
clone size: once
J gene: TRBJ2-7
V gene: TRBV5-8

CDR3 DNA: TGTGCCAGTAGCGGACTAGCGGGAGTTCTCTACAATGAGCAGTTCTTC
CDR3 protein: CASSGLAGVLYNEQFF
D gene: TRBD2
clone size: -
J gene: TRBJ2-1
V gene: TRBV19

CDR3 DNA: TGTGCCAGCAGTCCCGCAGGCGGGAGTGATACGCAGTATTTT
CDR3 protein: CASSPAGGSDTQYF
D gene: TRBD2
clone size: -
J gene: TRBJ2-3
V gene: TRBV6-1

CDR3 DNA: TGTGCCAGCAGTGACATCGCACACCCTAGCAATCAGCCCCAGCATTTT
CDR3 protein: CASSDIAHPSNQPQHF
D gene: -
clone size: few
J gene: TRBJ1-5
V gene: TRBV6-1

CDR3 DNA: TGTGCCAGCAGCTTAGCAGGGACAGCTCAAGAGACCCAGTACTTC
CDR3 protein: CASSLAGTAQETQYF
D gene: TRBD1
clone size: once
J gene: TRBJ2-5
V gene: TRBV7-2

CDR3 DNA: TGTGCCAGCAGTCCCAGGGGGCACGGGGAAAACATTCAGTACTTC
CDR3 protein: CASSPRGHGENIQYF
D gene: TRBD1
clone size: -
J gene: TRBJ2-4
V gene: TRBV27

CDR3 DNA: TGCGCCAGCAGGGGTGTGCGGGGGGAGTACTACGAGCAGTACTTC
CDR3 protein: CASRGVRGEYYEQYF
D gene: TRBD2
clone size: few
J gene: TRBJ2-7
V gene: TRBV4-1

CDR3 DNA: TGTGCCAGCAGTGAAGTAGCCGTAAGCAATCAGCCCCAGCATTTT
CDR3 protein: CASSEVAVSNQPQHF
D gene: -
clone size: -
J gene: TRBJ1-5
V gene: TRBV6-1

CDR3 DNA: TGTGCCATCAGTGAGTCGAGGGGCAGGGGGTCTGGTAATTCACCCCTCCACTTT
CDR3 protein: CAISESRGRGSGNSPLHF
D gene: TRBD1
clone size: -
J gene: TRBJ1-6
V gene: TRBV10-3

CDR3 DNA: TGTGCCAGCAGCTTCCAGGGGGTTGAGCAGTTCTTC
CDR3 protein: CASSFQGVEQFF
D gene: TRBD1
clone size: few
J gene: TRBJ2-1
V gene: TRBV5-8

CDR3 DNA: TGTGCCAGCAGCTCGGTATCGGGAGGTGCTAGAAACACCATATATTTT
CDR3 protein: CASSSVSGGARNTIYF
D gene: -
clone size: -
J gene: TRBJ1-3
V gene: TRBV7-9

CDR3 DNA: TGTGCCAGCAGCTCCCTATCAGGGAGGAGTCACGAGCAGTACTTC
CDR3 protein: CASSSLSGRSHEQYF
D gene: -
clone size: few
J gene: TRBJ2-7
V gene: TRBV6-5

CDR3 DNA: TGCAGCGCAAGGGGCAGGGAAGAGACCCAGTACTTC
CDR3 protein: CSARGREETQYF
D gene: -
clone size: -
J gene: TRBJ2-5
V gene: TRBV29-1

CDR3 DNA: TGCGCCAGCAGCCAGCAGCAGGGGCCGAGCTCCTACGAGCAGTACTTC
CDR3 protein: CASSQQQGPSSYEQYF
D gene: -
clone size: -
J gene: TRBJ2-7
V gene: TRBV4-1

CDR3 DNA: TGTGCCAGCAGCGTAGGGATGGGAGGACAGGGGACGTACGAGCAGTACTTC
CDR3 protein: CASSVGMGGQGTYEQYF
D gene: TRBD1
clone size: once
J gene: TRBJ2-7
V gene: TRBV9

CDR3 DNA: TGCGCCAGCAGCTTAGTCAGGGGGCCCCAAGAGACCCAGTACTTC
CDR3 protein: CASSLVRGPQETQYF
D gene: TRBD1
clone size: once
J gene: TRBJ2-5
V gene: TRBV5-1

CDR3 DNA: TGTGCCAGCAGCTTAGATAGAACTAGCACAGATACGCAGTATTTT
CDR3 protein: CASSLDRTSTDTQYF
D gene: -
clone size: -
J gene: TRBJ2-3
V gene: TRBV7-8

CDR3 DNA: TGTGCCAGCGGGCTCCACACTGAAGCTTTCTTT
CDR3 protein: CASGLHTEAFF
D gene: -
clone size: -
J gene: TRBJ1-1
V gene: TRBV27

CDR3 DNA: TGTGCCAGCAGCTTAGCAGGGGGGGACTCCTACGAGCAGTACTTC
CDR3 protein: CASSLAGGDSYEQYF
D gene: -
clone size: once
J gene: TRBJ2-7
V gene: TRBV7-2

CDR3 DNA: TGTGCCAGCAGGACGGGACAGGGGTCGGGCTATGGCTACACCTTC
CDR3 protein: CASRTGQGSGYGYTF
D gene: TRBD1
clone size: -
J gene: TRBJ1-2
V gene: TRBV28

CDR3 DNA: TGTGCCAGCTCAGCCGGGACAGGGAACTACGAGCAGTACTTC
CDR3 protein: CASSAGTGNYEQYF
D gene: TRBD1
clone size: -
J gene: TRBJ2-7
V gene: TRBV18

CDR3 DNA: TGTGCCAGCAGTTTAGTGACTAGCGGGACCGGGGAGCTGTTTTTT
CDR3 protein: CASSLVTSGTGELFF
D gene: TRBD2
clone size: -
J gene: TRBJ2-2
V gene: TRBV28

CDR3 DNA: TGTGCCTGGAGTGACAGGCAGGGGGCTTACCCTGAGTACGAGCAGTACTTC
CDR3 protein: CAWSDRQGAYPEYEQYF
D gene: TRBD1
clone size: once
J gene: TRBJ2-7
V gene: TRBV30

CDR3 DNA: TGCGCCAGCAGCCCGGGACAGGGGTACAACGTCCTGACTTTC
CDR3 protein: CASSPGQGYNVLTF
D gene: TRBD1
clone size: -
J gene: TRBJ2-6
V gene: TRBV5-1

CDR3 DNA: TGCAGCGTTTTTCGGGGTGGGTTAGGTGAAAAACTGTTTTTT
CDR3 protein: CSVFRGGLGEKLFF
D gene: -
clone size: -
J gene: TRBJ1-4
V gene: TRBV29-1

CDR3 DNA: TGCGCCAGCAGCCAACGGGAGTCCCGGCAGTTCTTC
CDR3 protein: CASSQRESRQFF
D gene: -
clone size: -
J gene: TRBJ2-1
V gene: TRBV4-1

CDR3 DNA: TGTGCCAGCAGTCCAAGGACAGGGCAGGATTCACCCCTCCACTTT
CDR3 protein: CASSPRTGQDSPLHF
D gene: TRBD1
clone size: -
J gene: TRBJ1-6
V gene: TRBV28

CDR3 DNA: TGCGCCAGCAGCTTGGGCGGGGAACGAGGGAACTACGAGCAGTACTTC
CDR3 protein: CASSLGGERGNYEQYF
D gene: -
clone size: -
J gene: TRBJ2-7
V gene: TRBV5-1

CDR3 DNA: TGTGCCAGTAGTATGGGGACTAGCCCCTACAATGAGCAGTTCTTC
CDR3 protein: CASSMGTSPYNEQFF
D gene: TRBD2
clone size: -
J gene: TRBJ2-1
V gene: TRBV19

CDR3 DNA: TGCGCCAGCAGCTCGGGGTTGTATAATTCACCCCTCCACTTT
CDR3 protein: CASSSGLYNSPLHF
D gene: -
clone size: -
J gene: TRBJ1-6
V gene: TRBV5-1

CDR3 DNA: TGTGCCAGCAGCACTCGACAGGGGAATAACTATGGCTACACCTTC
CDR3 protein: CASSTRQGNNYGYTF
D gene: TRBD1
clone size: -
J gene: TRBJ1-2
V gene: TRBV7-2